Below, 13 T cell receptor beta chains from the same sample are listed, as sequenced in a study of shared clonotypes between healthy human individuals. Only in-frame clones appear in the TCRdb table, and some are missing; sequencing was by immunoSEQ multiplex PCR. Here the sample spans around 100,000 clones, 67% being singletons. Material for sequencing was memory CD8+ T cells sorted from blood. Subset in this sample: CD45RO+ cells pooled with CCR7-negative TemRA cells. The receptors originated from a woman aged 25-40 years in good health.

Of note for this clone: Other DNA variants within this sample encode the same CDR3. The CDR3 reads CASSSSGYEQYF. The CDR3 nucleotides read TGCGCCAGCAGTTCGTCCGGATACGAGCAGTACTTC. This chain uses TRBV10-2 with TRBJ2-7; D ambiguous. The CDR3 contains 12 residues. Germline assignment: CDR1 WSHSY and CDR2 SAAADI. V lost 5 bases and J 4 bases, leaving 9 bases between the germline ends.

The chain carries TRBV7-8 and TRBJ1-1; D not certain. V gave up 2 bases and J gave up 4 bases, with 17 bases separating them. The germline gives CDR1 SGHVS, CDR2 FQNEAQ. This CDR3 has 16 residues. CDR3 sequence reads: CASSLRVGMMGTEAFF. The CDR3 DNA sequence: TGTGCCAGCAGCTTACGGGTAGGGATGATGGGCACTGAAGCTTTCTTT.

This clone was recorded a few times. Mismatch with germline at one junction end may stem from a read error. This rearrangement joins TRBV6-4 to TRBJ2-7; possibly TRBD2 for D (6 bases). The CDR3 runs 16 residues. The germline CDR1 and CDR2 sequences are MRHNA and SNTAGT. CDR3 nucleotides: TGTGCCAGCAGTGACTTTGGGACTCCCCGCTCCCACGAGCAGTACTTC. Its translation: CASSDFGTPRSHEQYF.

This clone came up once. In nucleotides, the CDR3 is TGTGCCAGCAGTGAACCGGCGGACGGGAGGGGCACAGATACGCAGTATTTT. This codes for CASSEPADGRGTDTQYF. The V gene is TRBV25-1, the J gene TRBJ2-3, with 8 bases identical to TRBD2. CDR3 length equals 17 residues. V lost 2 bases and J lost 1; bases outside the gene matches: 8. In germline, CDR1 is MGHDK, CDR2 SYGVNS.

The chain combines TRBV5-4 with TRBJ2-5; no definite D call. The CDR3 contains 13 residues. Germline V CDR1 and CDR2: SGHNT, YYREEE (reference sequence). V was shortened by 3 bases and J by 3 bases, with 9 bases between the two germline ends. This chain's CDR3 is CASSWAGEETQYF. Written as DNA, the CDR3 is TGTGCCAGCAGCTGGGCCGGAGAAGAGACCCAGTACTTC.

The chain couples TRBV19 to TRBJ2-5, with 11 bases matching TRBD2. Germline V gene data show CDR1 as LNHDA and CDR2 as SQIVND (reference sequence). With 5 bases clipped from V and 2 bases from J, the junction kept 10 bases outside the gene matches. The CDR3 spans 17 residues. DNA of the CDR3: TGTGCCAGTAGTTCACCCCCGGGACTAGCGGATCAAGAGACCCAGTACTTC. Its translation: CASSSPPGLADQETQYF. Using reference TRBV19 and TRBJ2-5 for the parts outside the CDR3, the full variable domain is DGGITQSPKYLFRKEGQNVTLSCEQNLNHDAMYWYRQDPGQGLRLIYYSQIVNDFQKGDIAEGYSVSREKKESFPLTVTSAQKNPTAFYLCASSSPPGLADQETQYFGPGTRLLVL.

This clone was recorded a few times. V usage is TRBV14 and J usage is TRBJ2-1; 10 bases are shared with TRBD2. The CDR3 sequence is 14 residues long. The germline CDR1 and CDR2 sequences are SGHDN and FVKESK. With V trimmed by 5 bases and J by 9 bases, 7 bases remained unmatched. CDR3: CASSEGTSVTEQFF. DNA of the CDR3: TGTGCCAGCAGCGAAGGGACTAGCGTCACTGAGCAGTTCTTC.

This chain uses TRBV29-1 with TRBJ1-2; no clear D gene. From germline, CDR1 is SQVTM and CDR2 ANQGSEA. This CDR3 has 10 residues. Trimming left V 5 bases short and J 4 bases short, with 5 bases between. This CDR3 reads CSVLSYGYTF. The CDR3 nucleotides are TGCAGCGTTCTGTCCTATGGCTACACCTTC.

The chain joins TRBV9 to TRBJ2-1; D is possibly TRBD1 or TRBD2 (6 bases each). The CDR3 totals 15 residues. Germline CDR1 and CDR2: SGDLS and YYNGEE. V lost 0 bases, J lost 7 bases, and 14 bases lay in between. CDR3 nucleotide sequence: TGTGCCAGCAGCGTAGCGGGGGCGACTGTTAATGAGCAGTTCTTC. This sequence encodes CASSVAGATVNEQFF.

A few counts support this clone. The DNA for the CDR3 is TGTGCCAGCAGCTTAGATGGCGGGGAGCTGTTTTTT. Protein product: CASSLDGGELFF. This chain joins TRBV7-6 and TRBJ2-2, with D unresolved. This CDR3 has 12 amino acids. V gave up 1 base and J gave up 7 bases, with 4 bases separating them. Germline CDR1 reads SGHVS; CDR2 reads FNYEAQ.

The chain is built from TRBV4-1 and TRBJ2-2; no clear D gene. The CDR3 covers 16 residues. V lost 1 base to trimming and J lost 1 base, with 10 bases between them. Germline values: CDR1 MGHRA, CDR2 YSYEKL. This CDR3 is CASSQVVAVNTGELFF. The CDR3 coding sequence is TGCGCCAGCAGCCAAGTTGTGGCAGTGAACACCGGGGAGCTGTTTTTT.

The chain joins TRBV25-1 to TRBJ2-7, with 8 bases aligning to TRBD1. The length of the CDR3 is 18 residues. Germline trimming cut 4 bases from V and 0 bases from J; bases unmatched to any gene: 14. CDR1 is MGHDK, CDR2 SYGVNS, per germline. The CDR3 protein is CASSGMTGDKGVSYEQYF. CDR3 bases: TGTGCCAGCAGTGGAATGACAGGGGACAAGGGGGTCTCCTACGAGCAGTACTTC.

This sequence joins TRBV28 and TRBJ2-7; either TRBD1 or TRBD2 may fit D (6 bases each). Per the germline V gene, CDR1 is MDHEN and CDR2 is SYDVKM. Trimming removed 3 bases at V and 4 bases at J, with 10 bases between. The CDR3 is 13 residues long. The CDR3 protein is CASSFGGRYEQYF. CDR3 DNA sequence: TGTGCCAGCAGTTTTGGGGGGCGATACGAGCAGTACTTC.